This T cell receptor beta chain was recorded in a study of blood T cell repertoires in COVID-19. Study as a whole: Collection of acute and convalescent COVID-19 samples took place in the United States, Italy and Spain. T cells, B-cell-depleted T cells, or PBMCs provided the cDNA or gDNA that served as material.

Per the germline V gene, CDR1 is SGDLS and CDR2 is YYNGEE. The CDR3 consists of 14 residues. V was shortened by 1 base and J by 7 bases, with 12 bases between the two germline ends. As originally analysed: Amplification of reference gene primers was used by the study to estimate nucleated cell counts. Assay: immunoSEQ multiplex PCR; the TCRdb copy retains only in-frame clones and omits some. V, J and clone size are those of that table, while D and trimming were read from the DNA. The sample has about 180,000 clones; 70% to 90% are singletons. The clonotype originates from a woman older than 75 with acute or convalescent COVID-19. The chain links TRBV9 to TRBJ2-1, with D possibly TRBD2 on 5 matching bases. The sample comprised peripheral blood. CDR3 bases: TGTGCCAGCAGCGTAAGCGGAGCTCGGAATGAGCAGTTCTTC. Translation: CASSVSGARNEQFF. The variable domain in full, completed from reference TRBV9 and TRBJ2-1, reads DSGVTQTPKHLITATGQRVTLRCSPRSGDLSVYWYQQSLDQGLQFLIQYYNGEERAKGNILERFSAQQFPDLHSELNLSSLELGDSALYFCASSVSGARNEQFFGPGTRLTVL.